This T cell receptor beta chain was identified in a study of T cell changes during pregnancy in multiple sclerosis. Using immunoSEQ multiplex PCR, the repertoire was profiled, and TCRdb retains in-frame clones only, with some absent. The data show 55,000 or so clones, about nine tenths seen once. This CDR3 spans 15 amino acids. The ends lost 6 bases at V and 5 bases at J; junction bases unmatched: 9. In germline, CDR1 is SGHTA, CDR2 FQGNSA. The source was CD4+ T cells from peripheral blood mononuclear cells, collected after pregnancy. The clonotype was recovered from a female donor in good health, enrolled as a control in a pregnancy study. The chain is built from TRBV7-2 and TRBJ2-2; 7 bases fit TRBD1. The CDR3 reads CASRPGRGQTGELFF. The CDR3 coding sequence is TGTGCCAGCAGACCGGGACGGGGACAGACCGGGGAGCTGTTTTTT.